This T cell receptor beta chain comes out of a study of blood T cells in healthy people across ages. The overall study: With template switching, about one barcoded beta molecule was captured per two T cells.

Sample-barcoded 5' priming and a J-beta primer mix drove a second PCR of about 7 to 12 cycles. Every individual sample yielded 2.5 million or more paired-end reads (each containing CDR3). TCRdb re-derived calls from the 5' RACE reads in MiXCR, one entry per CDR3 protein. There are 1.2 million to 1.5 million distinct CDR3 sequences in the sample; approximately 42% occur only once, and roughly 7.9% lies in the top ten. In this sample, this clonotype turned up once. V lost 3 bases to trimming and J lost 13 bases, with 22 bases between them. The CDR3 contains 16 residues. CDR1 is MGHDK, CDR2 SYGVNS, per germline.

Sequences were obtained from blood. This chain uses TRBV25-1 with TRBJ1-6; the D gene is possibly TRBD1 (6 bases). This clonotype originated in a young woman in good health. The CDR3 DNA reads TGTGCCAGCAGTGAGGGGGCTACCGGGACTCCAGGCCCCCTCCACTTT. Its translation: CASSEGATGTPGPLHF.